This T cell receptor beta chain was profiled in a study of CXCR3-negative and CXCR3-positive naive CD8 T cells. CDR3 length equals 14 residues. Looked up from germline, CDR1 is MDHEN and CDR2 is SYDVKM. Study-wide results and caveats: Memory CD8+ cells showed much lower diversity, while both naive subsets displayed comparably high diversity. Naive CXCR3-positive and CXCR3-negative cells shared similar TRBV-TRBJ usage, unlike memory cells. Cryopreserved PBMCs had partly decreased CXCR3 expression; fresh PBMCs were used in most assays. The study found more hydrophobic TRB CDR3s in CXCR3-positive naive cells than in CXCR3-negative naive cells.

Naive cells were sorted as CD45RO-, CCR7+, CD27+ and CD95-. Each TRB cDNA library was prepared by 5' RACE (with UMI labels). After re-calling the 5' RACE reads, TCRdb lists one entry per CDR3 protein, DNA absent. The sample totals over 100,000 distinct CDR3 sequences; its top ten clones hold about 0.35%. Details on this clonotype: What it binds is unknown.

The V gene is TRBV28, the J gene TRBJ1-5; the TRBD1 assignment by TCRdb is unverifiable without DNA. The sample consisted of naive CXCR3+ CD8+ T cells from blood. The subset denotes: CD45RO-CCR7+CD27+CD95- naive CD8+ T cells expressing CXCR3 (TNR3+). This clonotype was sampled from a human donor in good health. Some clones in this sample may be carry-over from other donors' samples. CDR3 loop: CASVPQGQAGPQHF.